A single sample gave rise to the 9 T cell receptor beta chains below, sequenced in a study of CXCR3-negative and CXCR3-positive naive CD8 T cells. UMI-labeled 5' RACE TRB cDNA libraries were prepared from the cells. From its re-call of the 5' RACE reads, TCRdb lists each CDR3 protein once, without DNA. This table lists over 45,000 distinct CDR3 sequences. Sequenced input: memory CD8+ T cells from blood. These TCRs come from a human donor in good health. Some clones in this sample may be carry-over from other donors' samples.

This sequence joins TRBV29-1 and TRBJ2-3. There are 11 residues in the CDR3. CDR1 is SQVTM, CDR2 ANQGSEA, per germline. This chain's CDR3 is CSVEDEDTQYF.

This rearrangement joins TRBV7-8 to TRBJ2-3; lacking DNA, the TRBD2 call made by TCRdb goes unchecked. The germline V gene encodes CDR1 SGHVS and CDR2 FQNEAQ. CDR3 length equals 17 residues. Here the CDR3 reads CASSLGKLAGGTDTQYF.

V gene TRBV7-9 combines with J gene TRBJ2-2. The germline gives CDR1 SEHNR, CDR2 FQNEAQ (reference sequence). The CDR3 length is 14 residues. The CDR3 protein is CASSPDGVTGELFF.

The chain couples TRBV7-2 to TRBJ2-7; TCRdb's D call, TRBD1, is unchecked because there is no DNA. The CDR3 is 14 amino acids. Germline assignment: CDR1 SGHTA and CDR2 FQGNSA. CDR3 residues: CASSSWTPAVEQYF.

The chain recombines TRBV5-1 with TRBJ2-1; the D call from TCRdb, TRBD1, cannot be confirmed without DNA. The length of the CDR3 is 16 residues. The germline CDR1 and CDR2 sequences are SGHRS and YFSETQ. The CDR3 is CASNLAGDLSYNEQFF.

The chain combines TRBV29-1 with TRBJ2-7; there is no DNA to check the TCRdb D call of TRBD1. CDR1 SQVTM and CDR2 ANQGSEA come from the germline V gene. This CDR3 contains 15 residues. The CDR3 sequence is CSVEEDRGAAYEQYF.

The CDR3 sequence: CASSFFGQNRYGYTF. The J gene is TRBJ1-2, the V gene TRBV28; the TCRdb call, TRBD1, lacks DNA for checking. Germline lookup yields CDR1 MDHEN and CDR2 SYDVKM. This CDR3 contains 15 residues.

This chain uses TRBV28 with TRBJ2-4; lacking DNA, the TRBD1 call made by TCRdb goes unchecked. The germline gives CDR1 MDHEN, CDR2 SYDVKM. The CDR3 is 19 amino acids. The CDR3 is CASSLGALTGRLAKNIQYF.

The rearrangement links TRBV9 to TRBJ2-6; TCRdb's assignment of TRBD1 cannot be checked, as there is no DNA. The CDR3 covers 15 residues. Germline V lookup: CDR1 SGDLS, CDR2 YYNGEE. CDR3 sequence: CASSETGAGANVLTF.